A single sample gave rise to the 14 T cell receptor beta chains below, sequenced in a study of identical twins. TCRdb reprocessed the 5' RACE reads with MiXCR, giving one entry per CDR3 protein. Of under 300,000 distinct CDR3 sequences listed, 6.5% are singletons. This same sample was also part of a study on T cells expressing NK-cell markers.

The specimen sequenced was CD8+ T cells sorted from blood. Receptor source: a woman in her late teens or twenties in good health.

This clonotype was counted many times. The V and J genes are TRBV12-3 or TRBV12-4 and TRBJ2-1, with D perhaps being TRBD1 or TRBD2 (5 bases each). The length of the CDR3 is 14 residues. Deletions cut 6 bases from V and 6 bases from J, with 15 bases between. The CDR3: CASSPGTYGNEQFF. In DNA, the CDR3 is TGTGCCAGCAGCCCCGGGACCTACGGCAATGAGCAGTTCTTC.

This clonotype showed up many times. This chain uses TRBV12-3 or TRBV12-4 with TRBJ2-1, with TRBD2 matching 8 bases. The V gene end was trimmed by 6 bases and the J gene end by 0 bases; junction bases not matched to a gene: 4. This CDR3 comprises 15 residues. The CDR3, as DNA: TGTGCCAGCAGCGAACTAGCGGTCTCCTACAATGAGCAGTTCTTC. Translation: CASSELAVSYNEQFF.

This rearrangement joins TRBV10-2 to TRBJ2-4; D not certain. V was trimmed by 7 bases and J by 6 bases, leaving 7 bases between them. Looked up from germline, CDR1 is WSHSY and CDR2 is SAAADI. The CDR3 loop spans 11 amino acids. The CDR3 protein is CASIIGNIQYF. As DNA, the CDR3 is TGCGCCAGCATTATCGGAAACATTCAGTACTTC.

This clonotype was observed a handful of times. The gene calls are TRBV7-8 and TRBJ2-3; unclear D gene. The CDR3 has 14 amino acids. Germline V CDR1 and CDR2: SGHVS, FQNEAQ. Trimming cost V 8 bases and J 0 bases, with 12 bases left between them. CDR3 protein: CASLPRTSTDTQYF. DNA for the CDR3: TGTGCCAGCTTGCCCCGAACTAGCACAGATACGCAGTATTTT.

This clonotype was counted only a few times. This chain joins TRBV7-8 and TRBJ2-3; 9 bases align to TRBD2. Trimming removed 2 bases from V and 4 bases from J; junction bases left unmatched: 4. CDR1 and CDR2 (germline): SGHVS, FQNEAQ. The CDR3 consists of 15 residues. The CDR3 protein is CASSLQRGAPDTQYF. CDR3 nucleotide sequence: TGTGCCAGCAGCTTACAGCGGGGGGCCCCAGATACGCAGTATTTT.

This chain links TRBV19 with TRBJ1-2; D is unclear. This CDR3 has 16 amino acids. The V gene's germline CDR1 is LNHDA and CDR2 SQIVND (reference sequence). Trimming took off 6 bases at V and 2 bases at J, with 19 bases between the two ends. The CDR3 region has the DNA TGTGCCAGTAGCCGGCGCCCCCCTCGGCCGAACTATGGCTACACCTTC. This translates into CASSRRPPRPNYGYTF.

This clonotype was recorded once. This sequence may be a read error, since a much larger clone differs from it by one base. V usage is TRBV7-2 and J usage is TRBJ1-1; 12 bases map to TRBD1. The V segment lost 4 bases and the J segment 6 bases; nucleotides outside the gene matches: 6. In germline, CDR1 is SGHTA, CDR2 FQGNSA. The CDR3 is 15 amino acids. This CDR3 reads CASSWAGTGGSEAFF. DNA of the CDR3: TGTGCCAGCAGCTGGGCCGGGACAGGGGGCTCTGAAGCTTTCTTT.

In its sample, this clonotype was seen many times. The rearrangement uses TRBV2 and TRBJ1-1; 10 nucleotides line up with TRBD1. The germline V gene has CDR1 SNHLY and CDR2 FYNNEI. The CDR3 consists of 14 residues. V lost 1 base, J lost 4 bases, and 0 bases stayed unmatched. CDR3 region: CASSEGTGGTEAFF. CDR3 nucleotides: TGTGCCAGCAGTGAAGGGACAGGGGGCACTGAAGCTTTCTTT.

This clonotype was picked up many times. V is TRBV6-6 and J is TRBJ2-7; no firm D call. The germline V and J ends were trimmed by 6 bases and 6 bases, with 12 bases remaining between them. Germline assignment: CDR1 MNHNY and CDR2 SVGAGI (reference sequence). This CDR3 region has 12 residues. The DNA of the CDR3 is TGTGCCAGCAGCCCTGCGTTGGTCGAGCAGTACTTC. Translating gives CASSPALVEQYF.

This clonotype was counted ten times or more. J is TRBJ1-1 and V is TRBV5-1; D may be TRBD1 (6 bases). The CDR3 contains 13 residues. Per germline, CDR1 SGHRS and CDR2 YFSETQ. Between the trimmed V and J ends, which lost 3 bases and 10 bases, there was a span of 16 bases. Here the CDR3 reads CASSSPPARGAFF. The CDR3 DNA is TGCGCCAGCAGCTCCCCTCCGGCCAGGGGAGCTTTCTTT.

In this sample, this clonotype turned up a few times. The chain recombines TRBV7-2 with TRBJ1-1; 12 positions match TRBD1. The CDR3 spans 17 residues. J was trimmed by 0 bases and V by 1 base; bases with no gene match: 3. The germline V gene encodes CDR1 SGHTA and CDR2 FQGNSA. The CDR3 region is CASSLVGTGGVNTEAFF. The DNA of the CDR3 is TGTGCCAGCAGCTTAGTAGGGACAGGGGGCGTGAACACTGAAGCTTTCTTT.

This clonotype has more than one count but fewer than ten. The DNA of the CDR3 is TGCAGTGCTGGTCCGGGCCCCTATGGCTACACCTTC. Translated, it gives CSAGPGPYGYTF. The chain has TRBV20-1 and TRBJ1-2; D uncertain. The ends were cut back, 5 bases at V and 4 bases at J, with 11 bases in the middle. The CDR3 contains 12 residues. From germline, CDR1 is DFQATT and CDR2 SNEGSKA (reference sequence).

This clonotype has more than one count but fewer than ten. The CDR3 bases are TGTGCCAGCAGCCTAGAGTCTGAGCAGTTCTTC. Residues: CASSLESEQFF. The V call is TRBV5-4, the J call TRBJ2-1; D remains ambiguous. This CDR3 has 11 amino acids. Trimming took off 4 bases at V and 9 bases at J, with 8 bases between the two ends. CDR1 and CDR2 from the germline V gene are SGHNT and YYREEE (reference sequence).

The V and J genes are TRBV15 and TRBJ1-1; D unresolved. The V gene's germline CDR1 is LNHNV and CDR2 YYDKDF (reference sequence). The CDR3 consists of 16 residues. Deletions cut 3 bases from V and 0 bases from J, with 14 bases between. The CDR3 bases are TGTGCCACCAGCAGTGACTATAGGGATATGAACACTGAAGCTTTCTTT. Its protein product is CATSSDYRDMNTEAFF. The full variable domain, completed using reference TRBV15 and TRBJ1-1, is DAMVIQNPRYQVTQFGKPVTLSCSQTLNHNVMYWYQQKSSQAPKLLFHYYDKDFNNEADTPDNFQSRRPNTSFCFLDIRSPGLGDTAMYLCATSSDYRDMNTEAFFGQGTRLTVV.